Listed below are T cell receptor beta chains from one sample, sequenced in a study of type 1 regulatory T cells. TCRdb used MiXCR to reprocess the reads, holding one entry per CDR3 protein. The sample has approximately 42,000 distinct CDR3 sequences; 12% are singletons. These receptors have no known antigen. Material: cultured non-Tr1 T cells, either the whole culture or a sorted T cell fraction (not recorded which). These receptor sequences come from a human donor in good health. CDR3s include the opening cysteine and the closing phenylalanine or tryptophan. Each record gives: clone size, V gene, D gene, J gene, CDR3 DNA, CDR3 protein. A D gene is named only where the DNA matches it firmly. Only part of the rows carry a size: once, few, many, or a class if the clone is expanded.

many	TRBV10-2	-	TRBJ1-1	TGCGCCAGCAGGGAGAACACTGAAGCTTTCTTT	CASRENTEAFF
-	TRBV20-1	-	TRBJ2-7	TGCAGTGCTAGAGATCACACGATCTTC	CSARDHTIF
few	TRBV7-2	-	TRBJ2-4	TGTGCCAGCAGCCCGCCGGGAGTCAAAAACATTCAGTACTTC	CASSPPGVKNIQYF
few	TRBV4-2	TRBD1	TRBJ1-3	TGTGCCAGCAGCCAAAGGGGGCTTGGAAACACCATATATTTT	CASSQRGLGNTIYF
many	TRBV5-1	-	TRBJ2-3	TGCGCCAGCAGCTTGGGAGGAGGGAGCACAGATACGCAGTATTTT	CASSLGGGSTDTQYF
-	TRBV20-1	-	TRBJ1-2	TGCAGTGCTAGAGGAGGGAGAGGCTACACCTTC	CSARGGRGYTF
-	TRBV7-9	-	TRBJ1-6	TGTGCCAGCAGCCCGAACTGGGCGGGGGAGGATTCACCCCTCCACTTT	CASSPNWAGEDSPLHF
many	TRBV20-1	-	TRBJ2-1	TGCAGTGCTAGAAAGGGCGGCTCGATCAATGAGCAGTTCTTC	CSARKGGSINEQFF
many	TRBV20-1	-	TRBJ2-1	TGCAGTGCTATGCGCGGGTTGGGAGGTGAGCAGTTCTTC	CSAMRGLGGEQFF
many	TRBV29-1	TRBD1	TRBJ2-2	TGCAGCGCTAGACAGGGTAGAAACGGGGAGCTGTTTTTT	CSARQGRNGELFF
-	TRBV5-1	-	TRBJ2-3	TGCGCCAGCAGCTTGGCCCTGACAGGCACAGATACGCAGTATTTT	CASSLALTGTDTQYF
-	TRBV9	TRBD2	TRBJ2-5	TGTGCCAGCAGCGTAGCAGGTTATAGCGGGAGTATTAACCAAGAGACCCAGTACTTC	CASSVAGYSGSINQETQYF
medium-sized	TRBV7-9	-	TRBJ1-5	TGTGCCAGCAGCTTTGATGGGGGCTCTCAGCCCCAGCATTTT	CASSFDGGSQPQHF
many	TRBV20-1	-	TRBJ1-4	TGCAGTGCTAGAAAGACAGTTGAGGAAAAACTGTTTTTT	CSARKTVEEKLFF
many	TRBV12-3/TRBV12-4	TRBD2	TRBJ2-7	TGTGCCAGCAGTTTAGCGGGAGGGCTATCCTACGAGCAGTACTTC	CASSLAGGLSYEQYF
many	TRBV6-5	TRBD1	TRBJ1-2	TGTGCCAGCAAAGGGGGCGATCACTATGGCTACACCTTC	CASKGGDHYGYTF
-	TRBV7-3	-	TRBJ2-7	TGTGCCAGCAGCTTAGATGGAGGGAGCCTAAGGGAGCAGTACTTC	CASSLDGGSLREQYF
many	TRBV5-5	-	TRBJ2-4	TGTGCCAGCAGCTCGACCCCAAGGGCCAAAAACATTCAGTACTTC	CASSSTPRAKNIQYF
many	TRBV12-3/TRBV12-4	-	TRBJ1-1	TGTGCCAGCAGTTTCGGCAGGAACACTGAAGCTTTCTTT	CASSFGRNTEAFF
many	TRBV5-1	-	TRBJ1-1	TGCGCCAGCAGCTTTGGGGTCGAGGGAACTGAAGCTTTCTTT	CASSFGVEGTEAFF
few	TRBV12-3/TRBV12-4	-	TRBJ2-1	TGTGCCAGCAGTGGTGGGGGTAGCGTCAATGAGCAGTTCTTC	CASSGGGSVNEQFF
few	TRBV28	-	TRBJ1-2	TGTGCCAGCACGGACAGTAACTATGGCTACACCTTC	CASTDSNYGYTF
few	TRBV20-1	TRBD1	TRBJ1-1	TGCAGTGCTACTACGACAGGGGGTAGCACTGAAGCTTTCTTT	CSATTTGGSTEAFF
many	TRBV20-1	-	TRBJ2-1	TGCAGTGCTAGAGACGCAGGGCAGTACAATGAGCAGTTCTTC	CSARDAGQYNEQFF
many	TRBV6-2/TRBV6-3	TRBD1	TRBJ2-5	TGTGCCAGCAGACCTACCGGGACAGAGGTTGGGACCCAGTACTTC	CASRPTGTEVGTQYF
many	TRBV5-6	-	TRBJ1-4	TGTGCCAGCACCACCCTGGGGGGGTACGGAGCTAATGAAAAACTGTTTTTT	CASTTLGGYGANEKLFF
many	TRBV20-1	-	TRBJ2-1	TGCAGTGCCGCCGGGAGTGGGAATGAGCAGTTCTTC	CSAAGSGNEQFF
-	TRBV24-1	TRBD1	TRBJ1-5	TGTGCCACCAGTTCAGGGGCCCAGGGGGCCCAGCATTTT	CATSSGAQGAQHF